This T cell receptor (beta chain) was identified during a study of Ad26.COV2.S vaccination and SARS-CoV-2 variants. The wider study: A participant enrolled in the COV1001 Ad26.COV2.S trial arm provided the sample. Overall study results and limits: Vaccinees displayed broader spike-specific TCR repertoires than placebo recipients. CD8+ and CD4+ T cells specific for spike reportedly responded with substantial breadth after vaccination.

TCRdb's copy holds only in-frame clones and misses some; the assay was immunoSEQ multiplex PCR. The sample has about 480,000 clones, 87% seen once. With 3 bases removed from V and 0 bases from J, the gap between germline ends came to 7 bases. The CDR3 loop spans 13 amino acids. CDR1 SGHNT and CDR2 YYREEE come from the germline V gene (reference sequence). In regard to this clone: The antigen is not known.

The treatment is: 15 to 20 received Ad26.COV2.S at low or high dose, single or two shots; 5 received placebo; per-sample allocation not given. Samples came from day 63 after the first vaccine or placebo injection. An Ad26 vector that expressed Wuhan-strain SARS-CoV-2 spike constituted the vaccine. Specimen: peripheral blood, collected in a trial of Ad26.COV2.S vaccine versus placebo. The sequence was obtained from a person aged 18-65 years who received the Ad26.COV2.S COVID-19 vaccine or a placebo. The gene calls are TRBV5-4 and TRBJ2-7; no clear D gene. CDR3 residues: CASSSPGSYEQYF. The CDR3 DNA follows: TGTGCCAGCAGCTCACCGGGCTCCTACGAGCAGTACTTC.